This is a list of T cell receptor beta chains from one sample in a study of blood T cells in healthy people across ages. Each CDR3 protein is one row after TCRdb ran MiXCR on the 5' RACE reads. This sample carries roughly 1.6 million distinct CDR3 sequences, roughly 32% of them seen once, and the ten largest clones take approximately 11%. Material: blood. The receptor source for this set is a woman aged 25-40 years in good health. Both conserved end residues are part of each CDR3. A D gene is named only where the DNA matches it firmly. A row's size may be missing; if present it is once, few, many or a size class.

size	V	J	D	CDR3	DNA
-	TRBV4-1	TRBJ2-7	TRBD1	CASSQTGQGANEQYF	TGCGCCAGCAGCCAGACGGGACAGGGGGCCAACGAGCAGTACTTC
-	TRBV6-2/TRBV6-3	TRBJ2-2	TRBD1	CASRTGTGANGELFF	TGTGCCAGCAGGACCGGGACAGGGGCCAACGGGGAGCTGTTTTTT
few	TRBV5-1	TRBJ2-5	-	CASSLGSSRSQETQYF	TGCGCCAGCAGCTTGGGGTCCTCACGGAGTCAAGAGACCCAGTACTTC
-	TRBV9	TRBJ1-2	-	CASSRIDSWAVGYTF	TGTGCCAGCTCCCGGATAGACAGCTGGGCAGTTGGCTACACCTTC
-	TRBV4-1	TRBJ2-4	-	CASSQVEGSKNIQYF	TGCGCCAGCAGCCAAGTTGAAGGGAGCAAAAACATTCAGTACTTC
-	TRBV20-1	TRBJ2-3	-	CSARDGMQGGVTDTQYF	TGCAGTGCTAGAGATGGAATGCAGGGGGGTGTAACGGATACGCAGTATTTT
-	TRBV20-1	TRBJ2-3	-	CSVEGTAGTDAQYF	TGCAGTGTTGAAGGGACCGCTGGCACAGATGCGCAGTATTTT
few	TRBV2	TRBJ2-7	-	CASSEARGREQYF	TGTGCCAGCAGTGAAGCTAGGGGCCGGGAGCAGTACTTC
-	TRBV7-3	TRBJ2-1	-	CASSLTPTTVYNEQFF	TGTGCCAGCAGCTTAACCCCGACCACCGTCTACAATGAGCAGTTCTTC
few	TRBV30	TRBJ2-6	-	CAWSVGRSGANVLTF	TGTGCCTGGAGTGTAGGCCGCTCTGGGGCCAACGTCCTGACTTTC
-	TRBV20-1	TRBJ2-5	-	CSAPGGTYLGETQYF	TGCAGTGCCCCAGGGGGGACTTATTTAGGGGAGACCCAGTACTTC
-	TRBV27	TRBJ2-7	-	CASSFQGNGIYEQYF	TGTGCCAGCAGTTTTCAAGGGAACGGGATCTACGAGCAGTACTTC
-	TRBV20-1	TRBJ2-7	TRBD1	CSARIGQGMPTEQYF	TGCAGTGCTAGAATCGGACAGGGAATGCCTACGGAGCAGTACTTC
-	TRBV3-1	TRBJ2-1	-	CASSPYRDRGDEQFF	TGTGCCAGCAGCCCATACAGGGACCGAGGGGATGAGCAGTTCTTC
-	TRBV6-5	TRBJ2-7	-	CASSSERLGEQYF	TGTGCCAGCAGTTCCGAGCGGTTGGGCGAGCAGTACTTC
few	TRBV20-1	TRBJ1-1	TRBD1	CSASESGGSTEAFF	TGCAGTGCTAGCGAATCAGGGGGGAGCACTGAAGCTTTCTTT
few	TRBV20-1	TRBJ2-3	TRBD2	CSARNSGSLRLDTQYF	TGCAGTGCTAGGAATAGCGGGAGTCTGAGACTTGATACGCAGTATTTT
-	TRBV7-3	TRBJ1-2	TRBD1	CASSLRTGINYGYTF	TGTGCCAGCAGCTTAAGGACAGGGATTAACTATGGCTACACCTTC
-	TRBV12-3/TRBV12-4	TRBJ1-5	-	CASRPGSQPQHF	TGTGCCAGCAGGCCAGGGAGTCAGCCCCAGCATTTT
-	TRBV7-9	TRBJ1-4	-	CASSLVPAATNEKLFF	TGTGCCAGCAGCTTGGTGCCAGCTGCTACCAATGAAAAACTGTTTTTT
-	TRBV28	TRBJ2-7	-	CASSPYSGTYEQYF	TGTGCCAGCAGTCCGTATTCGGGGACCTACGAGCAGTACTTC
many	TRBV29-1	TRBJ2-5	-	CSVEEGFGVTQYF	TGCAGCGTTGAGGAGGGTTTCGGGGTGACCCAGTACTTC
few	TRBV6-6	TRBJ2-3	-	CASSYEAGVAYKSYF	TGTGCCAGCAGTTACGAGGCCGGGGTAGCTTATAAATCGTATTTT
-	TRBV6-6	TRBJ2-1	TRBD2	CASRVSGRYNEQFF	TGTGCCAGCAGAGTTAGCGGGAGATACAATGAGCAGTTCTTC
few	TRBV4-1	TRBJ2-1	TRBD2	CASSQARASGYNEQFF	TGCGCCAGCAGCCAAGCGAGGGCTAGCGGATACAATGAGCAGTTCTTC
-	TRBV28	TRBJ1-1	TRBD1	CASSSGGGGTEAFF	TGTGCCAGCAGTTCGGGAGGGGGCGGCACTGAAGCTTTCTTT
few	TRBV6-2/TRBV6-3	TRBJ2-1	TRBD2	CASSYLAGGRYNEQFF	TGTGCCAGCAGCTATCTAGCGGGGGGGCGGTACAATGAGCAGTTCTTC
-	TRBV27	TRBJ2-7	TRBD2	CASIKQASGLYEQYF	TGTGCCAGCATTAAACAAGCTAGCGGGCTCTACGAGCAGTACTTC
-	TRBV9	TRBJ2-5	TRBD2	CASSAFTSGQETQYF	TGTGCCAGCAGCGCCTTCACTAGCGGCCAAGAGACCCAGTACTTC
few	TRBV3-1	TRBJ2-5	-	CASSQVRPGQETQYF	TGTGCCAGCAGCCAAGTTCGTCCAGGGCAAGAGACCCAGTACTTC
few	TRBV6-2/TRBV6-3	TRBJ2-3	TRBD2	CASTHSGSTDTQYF	TGTGCCAGCACCCATAGCGGGAGCACAGATACGCAGTATTTT
-	TRBV11-2	TRBJ2-1	TRBD2	CASSLVPGLAYNEQFF	TGTGCCAGCAGCTTAGTACCGGGACTAGCGTACAATGAGCAGTTCTTC
-	TRBV10-3	TRBJ2-7	TRBD1	CAISVGQPLEYEQYF	TGTGCCATCAGTGTGGGACAGCCATTGGAATACGAGCAGTACTTC
few	TRBV5-1	TRBJ2-6	TRBD1	CASSSQTGTAGANVLTF	TGCGCCAGCAGCTCCCAGACAGGGACGGCTGGGGCCAACGTCCTGACTTTC
-	TRBV6-4	TRBJ2-1	-	CASRGGDKGQYEQFF	TGTGCCAGCCGTGGGGGTGACAAAGGGCAGTATGAGCAGTTCTTC
few	TRBV20-1	TRBJ1-5	-	CSALRALNQPQHF	TGCAGTGCCCTCCGGGCCCTTAATCAGCCCCAGCATTTT
-	TRBV4-1	TRBJ1-5	-	CASSQDPGDNQPQHF	TGCGCCAGCAGCCAAGATCCCGGGGACAATCAGCCCCAGCATTTT
many	TRBV6-1	TRBJ1-2	-	CASSVAGGYGYTF	TGTGCCAGCAGTGTAGCAGGCGGTTATGGCTACACCTTC
-	TRBV5-1	TRBJ2-7	-	CTSSLGDRPQYF	TGCACCAGCAGCTTGGGTGACAGGCCCCAGTACTTC
few	TRBV6-1	TRBJ2-5	-	CASSEVWRGGWKETQYF	TGTGCCAGCAGTGAAGTCTGGAGGGGGGGCTGGAAGGAGACCCAGTACTTC
few	TRBV7-9	TRBJ2-1	-	CASSFGRGPSLYNEQFF	TGTGCCAGCAGCTTTGGAAGGGGCCCATCCCTCTACAATGAGCAGTTCTTC
-	TRBV7-2	TRBJ2-1	TRBD2	CASSFPGLAGGNEQFF	TGTGCCAGCAGCTTCCCGGGACTAGCGGGGGGGAATGAGCAGTTCTTC
-	TRBV20-1	TRBJ2-3	-	CSVRFDSGGDTQYF	TGCAGTGTTCGGTTCGACTCCGGCGGGGATACGCAGTATTTT
-	TRBV27	TRBJ2-3	-	CASRLLGAGALSTDTQYF	TGTGCCAGCAGACTGTTGGGGGCGGGCGCCTTAAGCACAGATACGCAGTATTTT
-	TRBV12-3/TRBV12-4	TRBJ1-2	-	CASNLGPSYGYTF	TGTGCCAGCAACCTAGGACCTAGCTACGGCTACACCTTC
-	TRBV28	TRBJ2-7	TRBD1	CASGRDGTGTYEQYF	TGTGCCAGCGGGCGAGACGGGACAGGGACCTACGAGCAGTACTTC
-	TRBV20-1	TRBJ2-3	TRBD2	CSASGGAQTDTQYF	TGCAGTGCTAGCGGGGGGGCCCAGACAGATACGCAGTATTTT
-	TRBV12-3/TRBV12-4	TRBJ1-6	-	CASSVSGFNSPLHF	TGTGCCAGCAGTGTTTCAGGGTTTAATTCACCCCTCCACTTT
-	TRBV7-6	TRBJ2-7	-	CASSIGSNYEQYF	TGTGCCAGCAGCATCGGGTCAAACTACGAGCAGTACTTC
-	TRBV20-1	TRBJ2-1	TRBD2	CSARTASTSGTDEQFF	TGCAGTGCTCGAACAGCCTCGACTAGCGGTACAGATGAGCAGTTCTTC
few	TRBV15	TRBJ2-1	-	CATSPLGGGSYNEQFF	TGTGCCACCAGTCCACTCGGGGGCGGTTCCTACAATGAGCAGTTCTTC
-	TRBV10-3	TRBJ1-1	-	CAISDRANTEAFF	TGTGCCATCAGTGACAGGGCGAACACTGAAGCTTTCTTT
-	TRBV6-4	TRBJ2-3	-	CASSVGTHPATDTQYF	TGTGCCAGCAGTGTCGGGACTCACCCGGCCACAGATACGCAGTATTTT
-	TRBV10-3	TRBJ1-1	-	CAISESSAPEVFF	TGTGCCATCAGTGAGTCGTCGGCACCCGAAGTTTTCTTT
once	TRBV20-1	TRBJ2-1	TRBD1	CSARAGTGVNEQFF	TGCAGTGCTAGGGCCGGGACAGGGGTAAATGAGCAGTTCTTC
-	TRBV6-1	TRBJ1-1	TRBD1	CASMTGVIPTEAFF	TGTGCCAGCATGACAGGGGTTATTCCTACTGAAGCTTTCTTT
once	TRBV6-5	TRBJ1-2	-	CASNPRGGGYGYTF	TGTGCCAGCAACCCCCGGGGGGGCGGCTATGGCTACACCTTC
-	TRBV29-1	TRBJ2-7	-	CSVETRVPYEQYF	TGCAGCGTTGAAACCCGGGTACCCTACGAGCAGTACTTC
few	TRBV29-1	TRBJ2-5	-	CSHQEGRGTQETQYF	TGCAGTCACCAGGAGGGCAGGGGTACACAAGAGACCCAGTACTTC
few	TRBV4-2	TRBJ2-2	-	CASSQRGVVDTGELFF	TGTGCCAGCAGCCAAAGGGGGGTAGTGGACACCGGGGAGCTGTTTTTT